The sequence of this TCR beta chain was determined in a study of T-cell reconstitution after alpha-beta-depleted transplantation in children. V lost 9 bases and J lost 7, with 13 bases in between. The CDR3 spans 12 residues. This clonotype was recorded only once. Unique molecular identifiers were incorporated when the TCRbeta library was constructed. One entry per CDR3 protein results from TCRdb running MiXCR on the PCR reads. The sample consists of 100,000 or so distinct CDR3 sequences, about 12% of them appearing once. The V and J genes are TRBV12-3 or TRBV12-4 and TRBJ1-5; the D is unclear. Sequenced material: PBMCs from the stem cell graft donor, taken from the stem cell graft. This sequence was found in a human donor who donated a stem cell graft to a child with inherited bone marrow failure. The CDR3 DNA follows: TGTGCCAGTTTAATTGAGGGCCAGCCCCAGCATTTT. This encodes CASLIEGQPQHF.